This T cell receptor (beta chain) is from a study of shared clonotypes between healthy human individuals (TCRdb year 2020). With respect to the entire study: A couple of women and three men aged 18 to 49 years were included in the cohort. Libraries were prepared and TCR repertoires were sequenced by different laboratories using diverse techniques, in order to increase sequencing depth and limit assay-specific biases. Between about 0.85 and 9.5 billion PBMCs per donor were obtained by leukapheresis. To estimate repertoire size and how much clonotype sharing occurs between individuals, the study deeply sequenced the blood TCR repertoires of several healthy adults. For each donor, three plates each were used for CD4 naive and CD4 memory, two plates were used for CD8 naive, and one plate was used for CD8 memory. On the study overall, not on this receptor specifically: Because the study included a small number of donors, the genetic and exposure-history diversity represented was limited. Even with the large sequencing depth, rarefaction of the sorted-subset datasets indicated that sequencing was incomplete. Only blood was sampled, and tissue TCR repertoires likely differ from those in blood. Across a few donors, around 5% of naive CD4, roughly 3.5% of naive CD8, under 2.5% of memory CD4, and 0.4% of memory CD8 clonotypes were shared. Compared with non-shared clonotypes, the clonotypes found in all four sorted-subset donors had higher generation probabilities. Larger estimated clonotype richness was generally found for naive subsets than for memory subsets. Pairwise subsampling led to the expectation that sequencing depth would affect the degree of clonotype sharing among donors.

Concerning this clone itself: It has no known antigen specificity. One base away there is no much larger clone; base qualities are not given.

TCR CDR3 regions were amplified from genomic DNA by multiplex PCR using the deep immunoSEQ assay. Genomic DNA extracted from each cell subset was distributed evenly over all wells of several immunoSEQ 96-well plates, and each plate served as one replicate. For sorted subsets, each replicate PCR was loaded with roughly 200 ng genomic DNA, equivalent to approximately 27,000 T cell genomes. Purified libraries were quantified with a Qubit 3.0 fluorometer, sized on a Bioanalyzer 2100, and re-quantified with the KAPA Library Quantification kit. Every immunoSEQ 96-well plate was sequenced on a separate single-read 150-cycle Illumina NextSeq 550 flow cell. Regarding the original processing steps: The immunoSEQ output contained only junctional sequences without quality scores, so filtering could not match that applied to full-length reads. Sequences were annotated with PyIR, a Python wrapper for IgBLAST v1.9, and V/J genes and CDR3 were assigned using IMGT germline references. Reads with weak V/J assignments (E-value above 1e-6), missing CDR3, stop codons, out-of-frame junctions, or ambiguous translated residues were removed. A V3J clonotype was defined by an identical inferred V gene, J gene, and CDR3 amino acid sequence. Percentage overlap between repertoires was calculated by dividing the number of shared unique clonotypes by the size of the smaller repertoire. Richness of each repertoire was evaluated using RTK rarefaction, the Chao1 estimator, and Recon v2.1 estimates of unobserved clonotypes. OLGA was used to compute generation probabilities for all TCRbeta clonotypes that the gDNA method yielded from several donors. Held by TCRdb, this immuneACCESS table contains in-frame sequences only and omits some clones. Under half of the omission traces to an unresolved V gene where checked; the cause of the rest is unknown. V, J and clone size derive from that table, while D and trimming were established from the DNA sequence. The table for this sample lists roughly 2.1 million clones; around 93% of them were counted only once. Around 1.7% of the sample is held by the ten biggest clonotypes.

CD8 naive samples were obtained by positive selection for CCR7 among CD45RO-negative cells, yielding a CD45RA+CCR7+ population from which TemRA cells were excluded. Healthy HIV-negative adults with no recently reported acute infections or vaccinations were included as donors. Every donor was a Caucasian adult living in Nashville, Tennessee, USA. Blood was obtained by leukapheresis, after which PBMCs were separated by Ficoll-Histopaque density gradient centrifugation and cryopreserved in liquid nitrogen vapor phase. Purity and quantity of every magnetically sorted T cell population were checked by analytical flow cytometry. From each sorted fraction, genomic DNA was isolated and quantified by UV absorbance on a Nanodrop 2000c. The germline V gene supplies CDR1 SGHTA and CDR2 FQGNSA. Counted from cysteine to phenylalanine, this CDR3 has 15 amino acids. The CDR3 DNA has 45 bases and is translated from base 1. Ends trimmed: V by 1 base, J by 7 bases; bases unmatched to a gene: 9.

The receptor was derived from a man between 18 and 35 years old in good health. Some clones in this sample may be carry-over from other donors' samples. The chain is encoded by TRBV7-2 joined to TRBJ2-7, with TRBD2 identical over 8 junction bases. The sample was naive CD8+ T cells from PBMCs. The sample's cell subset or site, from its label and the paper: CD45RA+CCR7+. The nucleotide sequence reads TGTGCCAGCAGCTTAGTTGCCGGGACTAGTAGAGAGCAGTACTTC. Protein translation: CASSLVAGTSREQYF.